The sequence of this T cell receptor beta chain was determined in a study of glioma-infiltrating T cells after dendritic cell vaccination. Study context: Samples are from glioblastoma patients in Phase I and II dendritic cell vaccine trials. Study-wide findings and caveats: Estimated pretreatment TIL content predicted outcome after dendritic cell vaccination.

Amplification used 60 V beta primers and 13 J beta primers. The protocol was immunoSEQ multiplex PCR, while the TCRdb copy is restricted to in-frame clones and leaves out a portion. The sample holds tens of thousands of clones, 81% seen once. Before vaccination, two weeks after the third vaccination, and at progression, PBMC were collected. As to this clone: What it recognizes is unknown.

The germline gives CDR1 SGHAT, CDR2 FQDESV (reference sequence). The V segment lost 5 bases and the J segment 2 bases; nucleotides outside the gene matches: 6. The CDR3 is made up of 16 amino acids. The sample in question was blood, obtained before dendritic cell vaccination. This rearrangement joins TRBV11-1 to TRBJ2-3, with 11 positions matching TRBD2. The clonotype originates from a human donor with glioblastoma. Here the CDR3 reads CASSLTSGVPTDTQYF. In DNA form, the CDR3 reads TGTGCCAGCAGCCTGACTAGCGGGGTACCCACAGATACGCAGTATTTT.